The 25 T cell receptor beta chains below were found in one sample sequenced in a study of cytomegalovirus exposure and HLA in healthy donors. The PCR was carried out with 60 Vbeta primers and 13 Jbeta primers. Produced via immunoSEQ multiplex PCR; TCRdb's table is partial and in-frame only. Of about 90,000 clones detected, roughly 78% appear once; the ten largest clones hold around 4.3%. The sample was PBMCs. All receptors derive from a middle-aged woman in good health and CMV-seropositive.

This chain uses TRBV28 with TRBJ1-6; 8 nucleotides match TRBD1. The CDR3 totals 14 residues. Per the germline V gene, CDR1 is MDHEN and CDR2 is SYDVKM. Trimming at V came to 7 bases and at J to 11 bases, leaving 10 bases not matched to a gene. The chain's CDR3 is CASIGQGPLTPLHF. The CDR3 DNA follows: TGTGCCAGCATAGGACAGGGCCCTCTCACACCCCTCCACTTT.

The genes are TRBV30 and TRBJ1-6, with a tentative D call TRBD1 (6 bases). The CDR3 is 16 residues long. V was shortened by 0 bases and J by 0 bases, with 9 bases between the two germline ends. Germline assignment: CDR1 GTSNPN and CDR2 SVGIG (reference sequence). The CDR3 DNA sequence: TGTGCCTGGAGTGTCACAGGGAGCTCCTATAATTCACCCCTCCACTTT. The encoded protein is CAWSVTGSSYNSPLHF.

This clone came up a few times. The chain combines TRBV6-5 with TRBJ2-7, with 12 bases identical to TRBD2. CDR1 MNHEY and CDR2 SVGAGI come from the germline V gene. CDR3 length: 15 residues. The J segment lost 6 bases and the V segment lost 4 bases, leaving 7 bases of the junction unmatched. CDR3 loop: CASSSLAGGRGEQYF. CDR3 nucleotides: TGTGCCAGCAGTTCTCTAGCGGGAGGGAGGGGCGAGCAGTACTTC.

CDR3 bases: TGTGCCAGCAGTTCCCCGAACAGATACTATGGCTACACCTTC. Translating gives CASSSPNRYYGYTF. V usage is TRBV28 and J usage is TRBJ1-2; D uncertain. The V and J ends lost 4 bases and 3 bases respectively, with 12 bases between them. The CDR3 covers 14 residues. The germline V gene has CDR1 MDHEN and CDR2 SYDVKM.

The rearrangement uses TRBV7-8 and TRBJ1-1; no firm D call. The V gene's germline CDR1 is SGHVS and CDR2 FQNEAQ. V was trimmed by 3 bases and J by 7 bases, leaving 12 bases between them. This CDR3 contains 13 residues. DNA for the CDR3: TGTGCCAGCAGCTTTTCCGACCAGCGTGAAGCTTTCTTT. Protein product: CASSFSDQREAFF.

This clone was seen a single time. The rearrangement joins TRBV29-1 to TRBJ2-3; 11 bases map to TRBD2. V shed 4 bases and J 3 bases; nucleotides not matched to a gene: 9. The CDR3 length is 16 residues. Germline CDR1 is SQVTM and CDR2 is ANQGSEA. CDR3 protein: CSVGPLLAGVTDTQYF. DNA of the CDR3: TGCAGCGTTGGACCTTTACTAGCGGGAGTAACAGATACGCAGTATTTT.

This clone was observed a handful of times. The rearrangement links TRBV7-9 to TRBJ2-2, with a tentative D call TRBD1 (5 bases). Germline loops: CDR1 SEHNR, CDR2 FQNEAQ (reference sequence). The CDR3 is 14 residues long. V gave up 2 bases and J gave up 8 bases, with 12 bases separating them. CDR3: CASSLSAGWGELFF. The CDR3 bases are TGTGCCAGCAGCTTATCGGCAGGGTGGGGGGAGCTGTTTTTT.

The chain links TRBV9 to TRBJ2-7, with D uncertain. CDR1 is SGDLS and CDR2 is YYNGEE in the germline V gene. V was cut by 0 bases and J by 2 bases, with 6 bases left in between. The CDR3 totals 13 residues. The DNA for the CDR3 is TGTGCCAGCAGCGTAGGAGAGACCTACGAGCAGTACTTC. Encoded protein: CASSVGETYEQYF.

The chain links TRBV28 to TRBJ1-1; D is undetermined. V was clipped by 2 bases and J by 5 bases, with 9 bases between them. CDR1 and CDR2 (germline): MDHEN, SYDVKM. There are 13 residues in the CDR3. For the CDR3, the DNA is TGTGCCAGCAGTTTAGGGAGCGAGACTGAAGCTTTCTTT. Translated, it gives CASSLGSETEAFF.

This clone has only a few counts. V and J are TRBV5-6 and TRBJ2-4; 7 bases line up with TRBD1. Germline trimming cut 2 bases from V and 2 bases from J; bases unmatched to any gene: 7. The germline V gene has CDR1 SGHDT and CDR2 YYEEEE. The CDR3 is 16 amino acids. The CDR3 DNA reads as TGTGCCAGCAGCTTCCCGACAGGGTCAACCAAAAACATTCAGTACTTC. Translating it yields CASSFPTGSTKNIQYF.

This rearrangement joins TRBV7-6 to TRBJ2-3; 14 bases are a match to TRBD2. With 5 bases clipped from V and 2 bases from J, the junction kept 6 bases outside the gene matches. Germline assignment: CDR1 SGHVS and CDR2 FNYEAQ. The CDR3 covers 17 residues. The chain's CDR3 is CASSGGTSGSLTDTQYF. The CDR3 DNA reads TGTGCCAGCAGCGGAGGGACTAGCGGGAGCCTCACAGATACGCAGTATTTT.

V gene TRBV4-2 combines with J gene TRBJ1-2; 11 positions match TRBD1. There are 15 residues in the CDR3. Germline loops: CDR1 LGHNA, CDR2 YNFKEQ. Unmatched junction bases numbered 3, after V lost 0 bases and J lost 6 bases. The DNA for the CDR3 is TGTGCCAGCAGCCAAGACAGGGACAGGGGGAATGGCTACACCTTC. It encodes CASSQDRDRGNGYTF.

The gene calls are TRBV25-1 and TRBJ2-5, with 8 nucleotides matching TRBD1. CDR1 is MGHDK, CDR2 SYGVNS, per germline. The V segment lost 5 bases and the J segment 2 bases; nucleotides outside the gene matches: 13. The CDR3 length is 17 residues. This CDR3 is CASSQTGTGNEQETQYF. CDR3 bases: TGTGCCAGCAGTCAGACCGGGACAGGTAATGAACAAGAGACCCAGTACTTC.

The CDR3 sequence: CASSPQGNQNTEAFF. The CDR3 bases are TGTGCCAGCAGCCCCCAGGGGAACCAGAACACTGAAGCTTTCTTT. V and J are TRBV7-2 and TRBJ1-1; possible D gene TRBD1, 6 bases. This CDR3 has 15 residues. Germline CDR1 SGHTA, CDR2 FQGNSA. Trimming took off 5 bases at V and 1 base at J, with 14 bases between the two ends.

The chain joins TRBV15 to TRBJ1-6; TRBD1 is a possible D gene (5 bases). V lost 0 bases to trimming and J lost 7 bases, with 7 bases between them. In germline, CDR1 is LNHNV, CDR2 YYDKDF (reference sequence). CDR3 length equals 14 residues. The CDR3 spells CATSREQENSPLHF. The DNA for the CDR3 is TGTGCCACCAGCAGAGAACAGGAGAATTCACCCCTCCACTTT. Based on the CDR3 plus reference TRBV15 and TRBJ1-6, the full variable domain is DAMVIQNPRYQVTQFGKPVTLSCSQTLNHNVMYWYQQKSSQAPKLLFHYYDKDFNNEADTPDNFQSRRPNTSFCFLDIRSPGLGDTAMYLCATSREQENSPLHFGNGTRLTVT.

This chain connects TRBV27 to TRBJ1-1; perhaps TRBD1 as D (5 bases). Germline CDR1 and CDR2: MNHEY and SMNVEV (reference sequence). V was trimmed by 7 bases and J by 0 bases, leaving 15 bases between them. CDR3 length: 15 residues. As DNA, the CDR3 is TGTGCCAGCACCTCCCGGAGACAGATGAACACTGAAGCTTTCTTT. Its translation: CASTSRRQMNTEAFF.

V and J are TRBV7-2 and TRBJ1-1, with TRBD1 matching 7 bases. The trim removed 7 bases at V and 10 bases at J, leaving 12 bases unmatched. The CDR3 is made up of 13 amino acids. Germline CDR1 reads SGHTA; CDR2 reads FQGNSA. The CDR3 loop is CASNIQSGGPAFF. The CDR3 DNA reads TGTGCCAGCAACATACAGTCAGGGGGGCCAGCTTTCTTT.

This clone was observed a handful of times. This chain joins TRBV6-5 and TRBJ2-2; 7 bases line up with TRBD2. Germline V lookup: CDR1 MNHEY, CDR2 SVGAGI. V dropped 6 bases and J dropped 7; count of bases not matched to a gene: 11. The CDR3 runs 15 residues. This chain's CDR3 is CASSPGLVGVGELFF. CDR3 DNA sequence: TGTGCCAGCAGCCCCGGACTAGTTGGTGTCGGGGAGCTGTTTTTT.

The chain uses TRBV7-6 and TRBJ2-7; 10 bases fit TRBD2. Germline CDR1 SGHVS, CDR2 FNYEAQ. The CDR3 loop spans 15 amino acids. Trimming cost V 1 base and J 4 bases; bases outside gene matches: 4. The CDR3 is CASSLGTSGLYEQYF. CDR3 sequence (DNA): TGTGCCAGCAGCTTAGGGACTAGCGGCCTTTACGAGCAGTACTTC.

The sample holds one count of this clone. The CDR3 nucleotides read TGCGCCAGCAGCCCCCTACAGGGCCCCTATGGCTACACCTTC. Its translation: CASSPLQGPYGYTF. The chain employs TRBV5-1 and TRBJ1-2, with D maybe TRBD1 (6 bases). Between the trimmed V and J ends, which lost 4 bases and 4 bases, there was a span of 14 bases. The CDR3 has 14 residues. Germline V gives CDR1 SGHRS, CDR2 YFSETQ.

V is TRBV19 and J is TRBJ1-5; no firm D call. CDR1 is LNHDA, CDR2 SQIVND, per germline (reference sequence). The CDR3 is made up of 15 amino acids. The V and J ends lost 4 bases and 2 bases respectively, with 12 bases between them. The CDR3: CASSKVEDGNQPQHF. The DNA for the CDR3 is TGTGCCAGTAGTAAGGTGGAGGATGGCAATCAGCCCCAGCATTTT.

This clone was counted many times. V and J are TRBV21-1 and TRBJ2-1; TRBD1, the table's D call, was not compared with the DNA. TRBV21-1 is listed as a pseudogene. The CDR3 consists of 18 residues. The CDR3 DNA reads TGTGCCAGCAGCGCCCGCCCCCCGGGACATCCTTCGCACAATGAGCAGTTCTTC. It yields the protein CASSARPPGHPSHNEQFF.

The V and J genes are TRBV29-1 and TRBJ1-1, with 9 bases aligning to TRBD1. The CDR3 consists of 13 residues. Germline V CDR1 and CDR2: SQVTM, ANQGSEA. The V gene end was trimmed by 6 bases and the J gene end by 5 bases; junction bases not matched to a gene: 7. CDR3 loop: CSVHPDRGTEAFF. DNA for the CDR3: TGCAGCGTCCATCCGGACAGGGGAACTGAAGCTTTCTTT.

The CDR3 nucleotides are TGTGCCAGTAGTAGCCCTCGACCGTCGGGTGGTCCAGCTTTTGTCTACGAGCAGTACTTC. It encodes CASSSPRPSGGPAFVYEQYF. The rearrangement uses TRBV19 and TRBJ2-7; D gene uncertain. The CDR3 runs to 20 residues. The V end was cut by 4 bases, the J end by 3 bases, with 31 bases between. Per germline, CDR1 LNHDA and CDR2 SQIVND (reference sequence).

The rearrangement uses TRBV11-1 and TRBJ2-2; D possibly corresponds to TRBD2 (5 bases). Germline CDR1 SGHAT, CDR2 FQDESV (reference sequence). The CDR3 sequence is 14 residues long. The V and J ends lost 2 bases and 4 bases respectively, with 8 bases between them. For the CDR3, the DNA is TGTGCCAGCAGCTTACGACGGGGCACCGGGGAGCTGTTTTTT. It encodes CASSLRRGTGELFF.